This TCR beta chain was sequenced in a study of molecular identifiers for immune sequencing clone quantification. Study-level results: Beyond 20 RNA copies, clones held over 97% of effector molecules, compared with under 1% in naive cells.

The germline gives CDR1 MNHEY, CDR2 SMNVEV (reference sequence). The V and J ends lost 2 bases and 5 bases respectively, with 13 bases between them. The CDR3 is made up of 14 amino acids. This clonotype showed up just a few times. Antigen unknown. TCRdb re-called the PCR reads through MiXCR, storing one row per CDR3 protein. The data show fewer than 350,000 distinct CDR3 sequences, about a quarter seen once. V gene TRBV27 combines with J gene TRBJ2-7; tentatively, D is TRBD1 (5 bases). This clonotype was obtained from a human donor in good health. Some libraries in this study had Jurkat cell RNA spiked in. The sample comprised naive CD8+ T cells from blood, with Jurkat cell RNA spiked in. Subset defined: FACS-sorted CD8+CD4-CCR7+CD45RA+ naive T cells. The CDR3 DNA sequence: TGTGCCAGCAGTTTACTCCAGGGCTGGGACGAGCAGTACTTC. Amino acids: CASSLLQGWDEQYF.